This T cell receptor (beta chain) was recorded in a study of spatial heterogeneity in lung cancer. About the research overall: The count of detected beta-chain sequences consistently exceeded that of alpha-chain sequences. A module score for T cells, taken from matched bulk RNA-seq, correlated strongly with TCR transcript counts in tumor regions. Overall study findings and caveats: The number of expanded tumor alpha and beta chains correlated with mutation number.

The time point here: sample taken at primary tumor resection. The sequenced material consisted of unsorted whole RNA from tumor, nontumor lung or frozen PBMC. Individual TCR cDNA molecules each bore their own unique molecular identifier. TCRdb fed the 5' RACE reads into MiXCR, producing one record per CDR3 protein. The sample carries 7,500 to 8,500 distinct CDR3 sequences, more than 6% recorded once. V lost 2 bases to trimming and J lost 6 bases, with 8 bases between them. This CDR3 region has 13 residues. CDR1 and CDR2 (germline): LGHDT, YNNKEL (reference sequence). The table lists this clonotype with a few counts. Its antigen is unidentified.

The sample consisted of lung tumor tissue, taken at surgery. This chain connects TRBV3-1 to TRBJ1-5; D is perhaps TRBD1 (5 bases). This TCR was recovered from a male donor with early-stage non-small cell lung cancer. The CDR3 region is CASSQRGSQPQHF. The DNA for the CDR3 is TGTGCCAGCAGCCAACGGGGGAGTCAGCCCCAGCATTTT.